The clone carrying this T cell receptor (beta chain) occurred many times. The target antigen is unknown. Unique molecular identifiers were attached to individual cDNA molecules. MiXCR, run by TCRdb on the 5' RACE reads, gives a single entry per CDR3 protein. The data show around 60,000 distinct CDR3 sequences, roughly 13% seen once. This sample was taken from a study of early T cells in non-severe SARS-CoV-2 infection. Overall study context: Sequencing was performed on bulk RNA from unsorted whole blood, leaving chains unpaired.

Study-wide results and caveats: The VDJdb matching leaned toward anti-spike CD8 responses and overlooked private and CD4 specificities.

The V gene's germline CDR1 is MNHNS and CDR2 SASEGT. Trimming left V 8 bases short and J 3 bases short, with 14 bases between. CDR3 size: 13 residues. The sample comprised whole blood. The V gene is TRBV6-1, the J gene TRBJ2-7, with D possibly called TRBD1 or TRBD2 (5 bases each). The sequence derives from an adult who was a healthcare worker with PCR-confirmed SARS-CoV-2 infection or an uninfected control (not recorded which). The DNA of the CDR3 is TGTGCCAGCGAGCCGGGGCAGAACTACGAGCAGTACTTC. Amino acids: CASEPGQNYEQYF.